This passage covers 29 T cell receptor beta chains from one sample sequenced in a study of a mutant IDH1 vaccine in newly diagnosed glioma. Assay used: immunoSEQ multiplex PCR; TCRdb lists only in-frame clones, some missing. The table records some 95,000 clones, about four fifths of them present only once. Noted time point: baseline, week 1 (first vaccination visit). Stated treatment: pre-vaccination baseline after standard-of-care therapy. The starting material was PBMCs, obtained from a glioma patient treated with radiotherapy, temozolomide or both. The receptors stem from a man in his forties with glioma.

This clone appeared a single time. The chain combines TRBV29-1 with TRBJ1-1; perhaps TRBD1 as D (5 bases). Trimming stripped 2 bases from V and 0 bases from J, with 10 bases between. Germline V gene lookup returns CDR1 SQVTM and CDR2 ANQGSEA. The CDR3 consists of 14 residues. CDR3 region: CSVETAGMNTEAFF. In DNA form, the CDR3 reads TGCAGCGTTGAAACGGCAGGGATGAACACTGAAGCTTTCTTT.

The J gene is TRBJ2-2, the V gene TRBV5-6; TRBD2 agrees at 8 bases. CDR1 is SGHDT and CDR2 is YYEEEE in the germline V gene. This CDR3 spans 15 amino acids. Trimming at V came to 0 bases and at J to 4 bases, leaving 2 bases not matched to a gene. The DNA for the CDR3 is TGTGCCAGCAGCTTGGGTAGCGGGGCCACCGGGGAGCTGTTTTTT. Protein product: CASSLGSGATGELFF.

CDR3 sequence reads: CASSLGPGQYNEQFF. In DNA, the CDR3 is TGTGCCAGCAGCTTAGGGCCGGGGCAGTACAATGAGCAGTTCTTC. The J gene is TRBJ2-1, the V gene TRBV7-8; either TRBD1 or TRBD2 may supply D (5 bases each). There are 15 residues in the CDR3. V was cut by 1 base and J by 4 bases, with 11 bases left in between. Per germline, CDR1 SGHVS and CDR2 FQNEAQ. The full variable domain, its missing parts supplied by reference TRBV7-8 and TRBJ2-1, is GAGVSQSPRYKVAKRGQDVALRCDPISGHVSLFWYQQALGQGPEFLTYFQNEAQLDKSGLPSDRFFAERPEGSVSTLKIQRTQQEDSAVYLCASSLGPGQYNEQFFGPGTRLTVL.

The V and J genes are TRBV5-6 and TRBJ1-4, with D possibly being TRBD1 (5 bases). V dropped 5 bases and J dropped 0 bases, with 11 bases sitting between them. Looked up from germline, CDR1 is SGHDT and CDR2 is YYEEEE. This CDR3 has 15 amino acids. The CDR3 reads CASSGDGATNEKLFF. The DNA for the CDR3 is TGTGCCAGCAGTGGGGACGGTGCAACTAATGAAAAACTGTTTTTT.

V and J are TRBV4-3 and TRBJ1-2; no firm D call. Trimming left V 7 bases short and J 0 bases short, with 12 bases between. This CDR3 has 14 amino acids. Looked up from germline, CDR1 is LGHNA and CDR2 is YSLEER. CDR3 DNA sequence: TGCGCCAGCAAGGTTAATCCAGCTAACTATGGCTACACCTTC. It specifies CASKVNPANYGYTF.

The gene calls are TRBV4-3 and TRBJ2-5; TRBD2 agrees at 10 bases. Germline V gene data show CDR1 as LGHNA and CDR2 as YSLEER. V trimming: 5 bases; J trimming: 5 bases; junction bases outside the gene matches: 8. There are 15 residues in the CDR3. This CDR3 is CASSRAGGPRETQYF. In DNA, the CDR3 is TGCGCCAGCAGCAGAGCGGGGGGGCCTCGGGAGACCCAGTACTTC.

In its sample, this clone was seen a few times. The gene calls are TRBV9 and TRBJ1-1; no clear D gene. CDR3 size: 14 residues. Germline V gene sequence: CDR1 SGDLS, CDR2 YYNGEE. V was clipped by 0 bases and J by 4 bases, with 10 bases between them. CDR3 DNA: TGTGCCAGCAGCGTAGTAAAGGTTTTCACTGAAGCTTTCTTT. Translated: CASSVVKVFTEAFF.

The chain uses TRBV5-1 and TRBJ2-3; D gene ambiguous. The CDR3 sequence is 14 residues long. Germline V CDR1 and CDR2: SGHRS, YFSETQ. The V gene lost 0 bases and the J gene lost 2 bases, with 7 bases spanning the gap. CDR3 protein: CASSLEALTDTQYF. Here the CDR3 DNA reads TGCGCCAGCAGCTTGGAGGCACTCACAGATACGCAGTATTTT.

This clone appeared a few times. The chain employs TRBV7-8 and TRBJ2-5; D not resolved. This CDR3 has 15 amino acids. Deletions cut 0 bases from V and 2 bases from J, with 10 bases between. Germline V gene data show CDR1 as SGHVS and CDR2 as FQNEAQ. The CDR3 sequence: CASSLALGSQETQYF. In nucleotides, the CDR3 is TGTGCCAGCAGCTTAGCCCTAGGCAGTCAAGAGACCCAGTACTTC. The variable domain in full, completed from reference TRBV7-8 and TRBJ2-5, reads GAGVSQSPRYKVAKRGQDVALRCDPISGHVSLFWYQQALGQGPEFLTYFQNEAQLDKSGLPSDRFFAERPEGSVSTLKIQRTQQEDSAVYLCASSLALGSQETQYFGPGTRLLVL.

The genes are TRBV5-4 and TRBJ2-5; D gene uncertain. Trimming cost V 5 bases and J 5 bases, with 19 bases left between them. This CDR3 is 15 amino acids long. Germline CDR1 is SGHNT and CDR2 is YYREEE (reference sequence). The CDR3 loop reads CASSPPVGSGETQYF. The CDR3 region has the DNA TGTGCCAGCAGTCCTCCTGTTGGGTCCGGTGAGACCCAGTACTTC.

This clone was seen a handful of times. The CDR3: CASSTSRGNQPQHF. The DNA of the CDR3 is TGTGCCAGTAGTACATCAAGGGGAAATCAGCCCCAGCATTTT. The rearrangement uses TRBV19 and TRBJ1-5; TRBD1 might be the D (5 bases). Per the germline V gene, CDR1 is LNHDA and CDR2 is SQIVND (reference sequence). Trimming left V 4 bases short and J 4 bases short, with 11 bases between. This CDR3 is 14 amino acids long.

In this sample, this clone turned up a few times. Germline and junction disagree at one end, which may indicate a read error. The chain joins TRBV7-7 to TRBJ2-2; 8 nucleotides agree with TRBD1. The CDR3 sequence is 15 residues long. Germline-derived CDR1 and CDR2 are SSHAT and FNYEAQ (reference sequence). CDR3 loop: CASSIGQGGTGELFF. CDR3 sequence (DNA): TGTGCTAGCAGCATAGGACAGGGCGGCACCGGGGAGCTGTTTTTT.

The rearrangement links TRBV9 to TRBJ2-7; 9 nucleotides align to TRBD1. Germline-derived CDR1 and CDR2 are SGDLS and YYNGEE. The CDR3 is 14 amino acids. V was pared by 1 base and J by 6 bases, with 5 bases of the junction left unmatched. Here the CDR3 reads CASSVPGQGGEQYF. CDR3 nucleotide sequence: TGTGCCAGCAGCGTACCGGGACAGGGAGGCGAGCAGTACTTC.

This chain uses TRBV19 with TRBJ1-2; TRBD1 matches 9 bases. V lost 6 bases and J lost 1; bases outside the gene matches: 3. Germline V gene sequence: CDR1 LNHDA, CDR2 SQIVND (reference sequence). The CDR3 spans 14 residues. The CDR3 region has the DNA TGTGCCAGTAGGAGGACAGGGGTTAACTATGGCTACACCTTC. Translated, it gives CASRRTGVNYGYTF.

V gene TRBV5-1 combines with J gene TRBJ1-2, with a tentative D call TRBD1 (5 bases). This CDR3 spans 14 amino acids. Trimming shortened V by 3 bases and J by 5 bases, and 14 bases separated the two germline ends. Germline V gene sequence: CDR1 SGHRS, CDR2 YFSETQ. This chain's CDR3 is CASSSPGRNYGYTF. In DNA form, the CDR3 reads TGCGCCAGCAGCTCCCCGGGACGGAATTATGGCTACACCTTC.

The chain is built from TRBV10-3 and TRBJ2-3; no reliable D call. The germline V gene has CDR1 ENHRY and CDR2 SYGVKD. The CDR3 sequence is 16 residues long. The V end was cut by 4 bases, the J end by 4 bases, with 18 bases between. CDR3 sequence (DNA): TGTGCCATCAGTGTTGGTTGGACCACCCCCCCAGATACGCAGTATTTT. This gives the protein CAISVGWTTPPDTQYF.

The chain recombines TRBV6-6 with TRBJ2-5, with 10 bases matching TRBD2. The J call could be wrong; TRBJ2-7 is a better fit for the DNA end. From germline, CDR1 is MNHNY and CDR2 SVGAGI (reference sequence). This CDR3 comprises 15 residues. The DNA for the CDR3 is TGTGCCAGTTATAAAACCCTAGCGGGAGTCTACGAGCAGTACTTC. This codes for CASYKTLAGVYEQYF.

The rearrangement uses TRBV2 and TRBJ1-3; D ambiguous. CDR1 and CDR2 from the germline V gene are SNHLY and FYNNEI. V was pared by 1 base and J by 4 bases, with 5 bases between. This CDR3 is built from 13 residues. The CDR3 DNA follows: TGTGCCAGCAGTGAAGGAATGGGAAACACCATATATTTT. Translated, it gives CASSEGMGNTIYF.

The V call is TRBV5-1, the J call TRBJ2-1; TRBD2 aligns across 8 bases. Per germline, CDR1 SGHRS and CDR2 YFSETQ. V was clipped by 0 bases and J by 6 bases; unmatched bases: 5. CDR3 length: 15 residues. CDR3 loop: CASSLASGGLNEQFF. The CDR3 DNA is TGCGCCAGCAGCTTGGCCAGCGGGGGACTCAATGAGCAGTTCTTC.

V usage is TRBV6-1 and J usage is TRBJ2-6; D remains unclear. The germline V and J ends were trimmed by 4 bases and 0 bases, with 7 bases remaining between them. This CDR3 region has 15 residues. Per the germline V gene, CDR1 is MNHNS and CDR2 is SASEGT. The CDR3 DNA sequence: TGTGCCAGCAGTGTTTGGGGCTCTGGGGCCAACGTCCTGACTTTC. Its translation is CASSVWGSGANVLTF.

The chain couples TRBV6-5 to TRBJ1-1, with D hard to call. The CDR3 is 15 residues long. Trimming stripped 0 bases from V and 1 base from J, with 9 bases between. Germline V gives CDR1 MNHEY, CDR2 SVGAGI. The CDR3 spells CASSYSSGWNTEAFF. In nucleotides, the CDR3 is TGTGCCAGCAGTTACTCGTCCGGGTGGAACACTGAAGCTTTCTTT.

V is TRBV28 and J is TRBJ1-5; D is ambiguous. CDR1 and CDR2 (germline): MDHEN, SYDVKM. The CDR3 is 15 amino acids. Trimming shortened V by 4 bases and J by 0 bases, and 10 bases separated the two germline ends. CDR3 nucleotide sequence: TGTGCCAGCAGTTCCTATACATATAGCAATCAGCCCCAGCATTTT. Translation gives CASSSYTYSNQPQHF.

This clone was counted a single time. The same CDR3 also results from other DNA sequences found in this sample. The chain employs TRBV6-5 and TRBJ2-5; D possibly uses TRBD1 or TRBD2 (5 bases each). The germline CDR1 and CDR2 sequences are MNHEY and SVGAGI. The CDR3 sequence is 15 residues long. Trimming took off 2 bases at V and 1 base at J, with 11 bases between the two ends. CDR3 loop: CASSYGAGIQETQYF. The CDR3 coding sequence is TGTGCCAGCAGTTACGGGGCCGGGATCCAAGAGACCCAGTACTTC.

CDR3 bases: TGTGCCAGCAGTTACTCGACCCAGAAGGAGACCCAGTACTTC. Protein product: CASSYSTQKETQYF. The V and J genes are TRBV6-5 and TRBJ2-5, with D hard to call. CDR3 length: 14 amino acids. Trimming took off 0 bases at V and 5 bases at J, with 10 bases between the two ends. Germline V CDR1 and CDR2: MNHEY, SVGAGI.

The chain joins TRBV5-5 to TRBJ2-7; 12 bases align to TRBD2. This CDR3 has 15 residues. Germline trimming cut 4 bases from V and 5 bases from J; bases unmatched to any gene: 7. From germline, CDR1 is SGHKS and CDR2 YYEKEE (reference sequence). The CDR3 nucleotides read TGTGCCAGCAGCCCCCGACTAGCGGGAGAAGACGAGCAGTACTTC. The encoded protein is CASSPRLAGEDEQYF.

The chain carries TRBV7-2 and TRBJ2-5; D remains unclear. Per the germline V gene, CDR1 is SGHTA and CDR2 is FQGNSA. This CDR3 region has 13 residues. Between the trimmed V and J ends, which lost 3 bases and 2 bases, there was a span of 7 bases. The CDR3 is CASSLTRQETQYF. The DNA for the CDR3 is TGTGCCAGCAGCTTGACAAGACAAGAGACCCAGTACTTC.

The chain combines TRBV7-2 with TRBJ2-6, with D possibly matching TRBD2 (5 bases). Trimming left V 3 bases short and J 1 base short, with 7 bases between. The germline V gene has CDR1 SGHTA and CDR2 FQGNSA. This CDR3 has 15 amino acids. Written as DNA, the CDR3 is TGTGCCAGCAGCTTGACGGGGTCTGGGGCCAACGTCCTGACTTTC. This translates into CASSLTGSGANVLTF.

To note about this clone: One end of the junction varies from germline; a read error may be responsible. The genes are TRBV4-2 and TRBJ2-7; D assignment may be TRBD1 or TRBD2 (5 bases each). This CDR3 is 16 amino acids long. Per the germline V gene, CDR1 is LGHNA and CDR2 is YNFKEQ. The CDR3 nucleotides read TGTGTCAGCAGCCAAGGTTCTCCAGGGAGTTCCTACGAGCAGTACTTC. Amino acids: CVSSQGSPGSSYEQYF.

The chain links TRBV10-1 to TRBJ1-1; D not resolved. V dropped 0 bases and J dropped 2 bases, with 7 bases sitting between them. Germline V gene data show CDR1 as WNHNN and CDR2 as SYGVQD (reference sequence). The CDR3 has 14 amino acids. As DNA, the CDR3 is TGCGCCAGCAGTGAGTCGGAACGTAACACTGAAGCTTTCTTT. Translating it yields CASSESERNTEAFF.